Listed here are 24 T cell receptor beta chains from one sample, sequenced in a study of blood T cell repertoires in COVID-19. The repertoire was sequenced with immunoSEQ multiplex PCR; TCRdb's copy has only in-frame clones and lacks some. The sample includes fewer than 250,000 clones, around 87% seen only once; the top ten take 7% to 7.5%. The sample consisted of PBMCs or T cells enriched from blood (not recorded which). The receptors were sampled from a man younger than 40 in a cohort exposed to, infected with or recovered from COVID-19 (not recorded which).

V usage is TRBV12-5 and J usage is TRBJ2-3, with TRBD2 as a possible D gene (5 bases). V was cut by 6 bases and J by 2 bases, with 15 bases left in between. The CDR3 loop spans 15 amino acids. The V gene's germline CDR1 is LGHNT and CDR2 FRNRAP. The CDR3 is CASGYPGTFTDTQYF. The CDR3 nucleotides read TGTGCTAGTGGGTACCCGGGAACCTTCACAGATACGCAGTATTTT.

V is TRBV9 and J is TRBJ2-2, with D unclear. The CDR3 has 12 amino acids. V shed 4 bases and J shed 5 bases, with 6 bases lying between them. Germline V gives CDR1 SGDLS, CDR2 YYNGEE. CDR3 bases: TGTGCCAGCAGCCGTCCGACCGGGGAGCTGTTTTTT. This encodes CASSRPTGELFF.

The chain links TRBV28 to TRBJ2-1; TRBD2 aligns across 9 bases. Per germline, CDR1 MDHEN and CDR2 SYDVKM. Losses at the gene ends were 3 bases for V and 9 bases for J; bases not matched to a gene: 9. The CDR3 runs to 15 residues. CDR3 protein: CASSFRLAGAGEQFF. The DNA of the CDR3 is TGTGCCAGCAGTTTTAGGTTAGCGGGGGCGGGTGAGCAGTTCTTC.

This clone was observed a single time. This rearrangement joins TRBV29-1 to TRBJ2-7; TRBD1 is a possible D gene (7 bases). V was cut by 6 bases and J by 2 bases, with 20 bases left in between. Germline lookup yields CDR1 SQVTM and CDR2 ANQGSEA. This CDR3 spans 15 amino acids. This chain's CDR3 is CSVRGAGGKTYEQYF. For the CDR3, the DNA is TGCAGCGTCAGGGGGGCAGGAGGGAAAACCTACGAGCAGTACTTC.

The chain links TRBV18 to TRBJ1-6; D not resolved. Trimming took off 6 bases at V and 7 bases at J, with 13 bases between the two ends. Germline CDR1 and CDR2: KGHSH and LQKENI. There are 14 residues in the CDR3. This chain's CDR3 is CASSLGSENSPLHF. The CDR3, as DNA: TGTGCCAGCTCGCTCGGGTCGGAGAATTCACCCCTCCACTTT.

V and J are TRBV19 and TRBJ2-1, with unresolved D. The CDR3 loop spans 11 amino acids. CDR1 LNHDA and CDR2 SQIVND come from the germline V gene (reference sequence). The V end was cut by 6 bases, the J end by 5 bases, with 5 bases between. The CDR3 loop reads CASRLNNEQFF. The CDR3 region has the DNA TGTGCCAGTAGACTAAACAATGAGCAGTTCTTC. Supplemented by reference TRBV19 and TRBJ2-1, the full variable domain reads DGGITQSPKYLFRKEGQNVTLSCEQNLNHDAMYWYRQDPGQGLRLIYYSQIVNDFQKGDIAEGYSVSREKKESFPLTVTSAQKNPTAFYLCASRLNNEQFFGPGTRLTVL.

V usage is TRBV9 and J usage is TRBJ1-2; possible D gene TRBD1, 5 bases. CDR3 length: 14 residues. Germline CDR1 and CDR2: SGDLS and YYNGEE. V dropped 4 bases and J dropped 4 bases, with 14 bases sitting between them. The CDR3 DNA sequence: TGTGCCAGCAGCCCCGAAAGGGGTTCCTATGGCTACACCTTC. As protein: CASSPERGSYGYTF.

The rearrangement uses TRBV19 and TRBJ1-1, with unresolved D. Trimming pared 1 base from V and 6 bases from J, leaving 9 bases between. The CDR3 spans 13 residues. Germline V gene sequence: CDR1 LNHDA, CDR2 SQIVND (reference sequence). CDR3 sequence (DNA): TGTGCCAGTAGTATAGTTAGCCGTTCTGAAGCTTTCTTT. Translating gives CASSIVSRSEAFF. Supplemented by reference TRBV19 and TRBJ1-1, the full variable domain reads DGGITQSPKYLFRKEGQNVTLSCEQNLNHDAMYWYRQDPGQGLRLIYYSQIVNDFQKGDIAEGYSVSREKKESFPLTVTSAQKNPTAFYLCASSIVSRSEAFFGQGTRLTVV.

The chain recombines TRBV7-8 with TRBJ2-6; D may be TRBD1 (7 bases). Between the trimmed V and J ends, which lost 5 bases and 4 bases, there was a span of 24 bases. The CDR3 sequence is 19 residues long. Per germline, CDR1 SGHVS and CDR2 FQNEAQ. The CDR3 sequence: CASSLRRGQFREGANVLTF. The CDR3 DNA reads TGTGCCAGCAGCCTAAGGCGGGGACAGTTCCGTGAGGGGGCCAACGTCCTGACTTTC.

The J gene is TRBJ2-5, the V gene TRBV28; 9 bases fit TRBD1. Germline CDR1 is MDHEN and CDR2 is SYDVKM. The CDR3 runs 17 residues. After removal of 6 bases from V and 4 bases from J, the junction contained 15 bases not matched to a gene. In DNA, the CDR3 is TGTGCCAGCAGAACAAAAAATCGGACAGGGGTAAGAGAGACCCAGTACTTC. This encodes CASRTKNRTGVRETQYF.

Comment on this clone: Other nucleotide sequences in the sample specify the same CDR3. This chain links TRBV5-1 with TRBJ2-1, with 10 nucleotides matching TRBD1. The CDR3 has 15 residues. Germline V gene lookup returns CDR1 SGHRS and CDR2 YFSETQ. Trimming took 4 bases from V and 6 from J; bases not matched to a gene: 7. The CDR3, as DNA: TGCGCCAGCAGCCCCTCCGGGACAGGGGCCAATGAGCAGTTCTTC. Protein: CASSPSGTGANEQFF.

The CDR3 protein is CASSVVGTASGNTIYF. The CDR3 coding sequence is TGTGCCAGCAGCGTAGTGGGGACAGCCTCTGGAAACACCATATATTTT. The chain combines TRBV9 with TRBJ1-3; 7 positions agree with TRBD1. Trimming at V came to 0 bases and at J to 0 bases, leaving 3 bases not matched to a gene. The CDR3 covers 16 residues. Germline V lookup: CDR1 SGDLS, CDR2 YYNGEE.

This clone was seen a handful of times. The V and J genes are TRBV28 and TRBJ1-3; weak D call: TRBD1 (5 bases). Germline lookup yields CDR1 MDHEN and CDR2 SYDVKM. The CDR3 covers 16 residues. V was shortened by 3 bases and J by 0 bases, with 12 bases between the two germline ends. The DNA of the CDR3 is TGTGCCAGCAGTTTCCCCATCGGGGGCTCTGGAAACACCATATATTTT. This translates into CASSFPIGGSGNTIYF.

This CDR3 reads CASRIEEGNQPQHF. CDR3 DNA sequence: TGTGCCAGCAGAATTGAAGAGGGCAATCAGCCCCAGCATTTT. The chain links TRBV2 to TRBJ1-5, with D unclear. This CDR3 comprises 14 residues. Germline V gene sequence: CDR1 SNHLY, CDR2 FYNNEI. V was clipped by 6 bases and J by 2 bases, with 11 bases between them.

This clone turned up a few times. V gene TRBV11-2 combines with J gene TRBJ2-7; D unclear. CDR3 length: 13 amino acids. The ends were cut back, 5 bases at V and 1 base at J, with 9 bases in the middle. From germline, CDR1 is SGHAT and CDR2 FQNNGV. CDR3 sequence (DNA): TGTGCCAGCAGCAGGCAGACATCCTACGAGCAGTACTTC. It codes for CASSRQTSYEQYF.

The chain is built from TRBV11-2 and TRBJ1-2, with 8 bases that match TRBD1. Trimming cost V 7 bases and J 4 bases; bases outside gene matches: 8. From germline, CDR1 is SGHAT and CDR2 FQNNGV. This CDR3 has 14 residues. CDR3 bases: TGTGCCAGCACCCCCGGGACAGGAGCCTATGGCTACACCTTC. Protein sequence: CASTPGTGAYGYTF.

V and J are TRBV7-6 and TRBJ2-3, with 7 bases fitting TRBD1. V lost 5 bases to trimming and J lost 4 bases; unmatched junction nucleotides: 12. The CDR3 covers 16 residues. Germline V gives CDR1 SGHVS, CDR2 FNYEAQ. The CDR3, as DNA: TGTGCCAGCAGCCTGGGGCCGGCCCAGGGGGCAGATACGCAGTATTTT. Amino acids: CASSLGPAQGADTQYF.

The chain employs TRBV12-5 and TRBJ1-1; D perhaps matches TRBD1 (5 bases). Looked up from germline, CDR1 is LGHNT and CDR2 is FRNRAP. The CDR3 totals 15 residues. V lost 2 bases, J lost 3 bases, and 13 bases lay in between. The CDR3 coding sequence is TGTGCTAGTGGTTTGTTCCAGGGCGACCACACTGAAGCTTTCTTT. This codes for CASGLFQGDHTEAFF.

J is TRBJ2-7 and V is TRBV5-8; 13 bases line up with TRBD2. The CDR3 has 17 amino acids. Per germline, CDR1 SGHTS and CDR2 YDEGEE. V trimming: 4 bases; J trimming: 5 bases; junction bases outside the gene matches: 12. CDR3 protein: CASSKGLAGPGRDEQYF. As DNA, the CDR3 is TGTGCCAGCAGCAAGGGACTAGCGGGACCAGGCAGAGACGAGCAGTACTTC.

This chain links TRBV28 with TRBJ1-5; D not certain. The V end was cut by 7 bases, the J end by 3 bases, with 19 bases between. CDR1 and CDR2 from the germline V gene are MDHEN and SYDVKM. The CDR3 spans 16 residues. The CDR3, as DNA: TGTGCCAGCACCCGGGTGGGAGGGTGGAACAATCAGCCCCAGCATTTT. Translation: CASTRVGGWNNQPQHF.

The rearrangement joins TRBV27 to TRBJ2-1, with 7 bases identical to TRBD1. The germline CDR1 and CDR2 sequences are MNHEY and SMNVEV (reference sequence). This CDR3 spans 14 amino acids. V trimming: 5 bases; J trimming: 7 bases; junction bases outside the gene matches: 8. CDR3: CASSNYRGTNEQFF. CDR3 DNA: TGTGCCAGCAGTAACTACAGGGGTACGAATGAGCAGTTCTTC.

This clone was counted once. The chain employs TRBV9 and TRBJ2-5; TRBD2 is a possible D gene (5 bases). The CDR3 is 14 amino acids. The V gene lost 0 bases and the J gene lost 1 base, with 7 bases spanning the gap. CDR1 is SGDLS, CDR2 YYNGEE, per germline. The CDR3 coding sequence is TGTGCCAGCAGCGTAGAGGGAGCCCAAGAGACCCAGTACTTC. Translated: CASSVEGAQETQYF.

This clone was detected only a few times. This rearrangement joins TRBV5-1 to TRBJ1-5, with 10 positions matching TRBD1. The ends lost 2 bases at V and 2 bases at J; junction bases unmatched: 1. The CDR3 extends over 15 amino acids. Germline V lookup: CDR1 SGHRS, CDR2 YFSETQ. CDR3 residues: CASSFGTGGNQPQHF. For the CDR3, the DNA is TGCGCCAGCAGCTTCGGGACAGGGGGCAATCAGCCCCAGCATTTT.

The chain joins TRBV7-9 to TRBJ2-1; 11 bases map to TRBD1. V lost 1 base, J lost 6 bases, and 5 bases stayed unmatched. The germline V gene encodes CDR1 SEHNR and CDR2 FQNEAQ (reference sequence). This CDR3 has 16 residues. The CDR3 coding sequence is TGTGCCAGCAGCTTAGTAGGGACAGGGGGGGTCAATGAGCAGTTCTTC. Amino acids: CASSLVGTGGVNEQFF.